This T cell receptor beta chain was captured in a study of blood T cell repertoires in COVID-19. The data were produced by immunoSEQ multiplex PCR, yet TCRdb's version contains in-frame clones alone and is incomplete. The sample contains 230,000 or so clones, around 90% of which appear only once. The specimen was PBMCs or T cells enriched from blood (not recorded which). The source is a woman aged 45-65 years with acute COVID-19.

CDR3 sequence (DNA): TGTGCCAGCAGCGCTTTTCAAGGACTAGCGGGAGGTGGAGTAGAGACCCAGTACTTC. Protein sequence: CASSAFQGLAGGGVETQYF. This chain uses TRBV9 with TRBJ2-5; 14 bases agree with TRBD2. With V trimmed by 3 bases and J by 4 bases, 14 bases remained unmatched. The germline CDR1 and CDR2 sequences are SGDLS and YYNGEE. This CDR3 is 19 amino acids long.